The 18 T cell receptor beta chains below come from one sample, sequenced in a study of T cells after yellow fever vaccination. TCRdb used MiXCR to reprocess the 5' RACE reads, holding one entry per CDR3 protein. This table has 250,000 to 400,000 distinct CDR3 sequences, approximately 4% appearing once. The sequencing here drew on PBMCs, taken 5 days after the yellow fever booster vaccination. These receptors were taken from a man aged 18 to 35 who received the YFV17D yellow fever vaccine.

This clonotype was counted ten times or more. The chain couples TRBV5-4 to TRBJ2-2; TRBD2 agrees at 8 bases. The CDR3 loop spans 16 amino acids. Germline trimming cut 0 bases from V and 3 bases from J; bases unmatched to any gene: 4. CDR1 is SGHNT and CDR2 is YYREEE in the germline V gene (reference sequence). CDR3 amino acids: CASSLGGSGDTGELFF. CDR3 in DNA: TGTGCCAGCAGCTTGGGCGGTAGCGGGGACACCGGGGAGCTGTTTTTT.

This clonotype occurred a few times. The V gene is TRBV11-2, the J gene TRBJ1-1, with D unclear. The CDR3 has 14 residues. Between the trimmed V and J ends, which lost 7 bases and 6 bases, there was a span of 18 bases. Germline-derived CDR1 and CDR2 are SGHAT and FQNNGV. Written as DNA, the CDR3 is TGTGCCAGCACCTTCTCCTGGGATTCGGCTGAAGCTTTCTTT. Its protein is CASTFSWDSAEAFF.

This clonotype has ten or more counts. This chain links TRBV4-1 with TRBJ2-5, with unresolved D. With 1 base removed from V and 0 bases from J, the gap between germline ends came to 9 bases. CDR1 and CDR2 from the germline V gene are MGHRA and YSYEKL. The CDR3 spans 15 residues. The CDR3 sequence: CASSQGSIYQETQYF. The CDR3 coding sequence is TGCGCCAGCAGCCAAGGGTCCATCTACCAAGAGACCCAGTACTTC.

This chain joins TRBV7-9 and TRBJ2-6, with D perhaps matching TRBD1 (6 bases). The germline V and J ends were trimmed by 3 bases and 2 bases, with 8 bases remaining between them. Germline-derived CDR1 and CDR2 are SEHNR and FQNEAQ (reference sequence). The CDR3 sequence is 15 residues long. CDR3: CASSFTGTGANVLTF. Written as DNA, the CDR3 is TGTGCCAGCAGCTTTACAGGGACTGGGGCCAACGTCCTGACTTTC.

The gene calls are TRBV2 and TRBJ2-5; D might be TRBD2 (7 bases). Trimming stripped 5 bases from V and 5 bases from J, with 18 bases between. This CDR3 spans 15 amino acids. Germline values: CDR1 SNHLY, CDR2 FYNNEI. The CDR3 spells CASSLGVGGPETQYF. CDR3 nucleotides: TGTGCCAGCAGTTTGGGGGTCGGGGGGCCGGAGACCCAGTACTTC.

Ten or more counts support this clonotype. CDR3 DNA sequence: TGTGCCAGCAGCTTACCGGATGGCCATGAGCAGTTCTTC. It translates to CASSLPDGHEQFF. The chain is built from TRBV7-9 and TRBJ2-1; D remains unclear. Trimming removed 2 bases from V and 8 bases from J, with 10 bases in between. The CDR3 has 13 amino acids. Germline lookup yields CDR1 SEHNR and CDR2 FQNEAQ (reference sequence).

This clonotype showed up many times. The chain is built from TRBV13 and TRBJ2-5; D is tentatively TRBD1 or TRBD2 (6 bases each). The CDR3 length is 14 residues. The germline gives CDR1 PRHDT, CDR2 FYEKMQ (reference sequence). Trimming stripped 8 bases from V and 1 base from J, with 14 bases between. CDR3 sequence: CASAPGGFQETQYF. The CDR3 region has the DNA TGTGCCAGCGCTCCCGGGGGCTTCCAAGAGACCCAGTACTTC.

This clonotype was seen a handful of times. The DNA for the CDR3 is TGTGCCAGCAGTCTACAGGGGTCTACCTATGAAAAACTGTTTTTT. Encoded protein: CASSLQGSTYEKLFF. The V and J genes are TRBV6-6 and TRBJ1-4, with TRBD1 identical over 7 bases. The junction had 9 bases not matched to a gene; V was cut back by 5 bases and J by 6 bases. The CDR3 spans 15 residues. The germline gives CDR1 MNHNY, CDR2 SVGAGI (reference sequence).

The gene calls are TRBV19 and TRBJ1-1; D possibly corresponds to TRBD1 (6 bases). Trimming pared 8 bases from V and 8 bases from J, leaving 21 bases between. The CDR3 loop spans 14 amino acids. The germline gives CDR1 LNHDA, CDR2 SQIVND (reference sequence). DNA of the CDR3: TGTGCCAGTCAGAATCCTGGGGGCCTCGGGGAAGCTTTCTTT. As protein: CASQNPGGLGEAFF.

The table lists this clonotype with a few counts. The CDR3 DNA reads TGCAGTGCTAGCGTCGGACACATGCGGGCTGAAGCTTTCTTT. Its protein is CSASVGHMRAEAFF. V usage is TRBV20-1 and J usage is TRBJ1-1, with a weak D call TRBD1 (5 bases). Germline CDR1 DFQATT, CDR2 SNEGSKA (reference sequence). The CDR3 has 14 residues. The V gene lost 3 bases and the J gene lost 6 bases, with 17 bases spanning the gap.

This clonotype has only a few counts. V gene TRBV25-1 combines with J gene TRBJ1-2; TRBD1 might be the D (5 bases). Trimming shortened V by 6 bases and J by 5 bases, and 7 bases separated the two germline ends. This CDR3 comprises 11 residues. Germline V lookup: CDR1 MGHDK, CDR2 SYGVNS. The CDR3 DNA is TGTGCCAGCAGGGGGGGATATGGCTACACCTTC. Its protein is CASRGGYGYTF.

This clonotype was found a few times. The rearrangement uses TRBV29-1 and TRBJ1-1; D remains unclear. Germline V gives CDR1 SQVTM, CDR2 ANQGSEA. Trimming cost V 3 bases and J 0 bases, with 8 bases left between them. This CDR3 comprises 13 residues. CDR3 loop: CSVDRGMNTEAFF. The CDR3 DNA is TGCAGCGTTGATCGTGGGATGAACACTGAAGCTTTCTTT.

This clonotype was observed at least ten times. An end of the junction differs from the germline gene, which may be a read error. This sequence joins TRBV5-5 and TRBJ1-1; a weak D match, TRBD1 (6 bases). The CDR3 length is 15 residues. Germline lookup yields CDR1 SGHKS and CDR2 YYEKEE (reference sequence). The CDR3 loop reads CASTLIGGLSTEAFF. The DNA of the CDR3 is TGTGCCAGCACCTTGATAGGGGGTCTCAGCACTGAAGCTTTCTTT.

This clonotype has only a few counts. This sequence joins TRBV28 and TRBJ2-7; no clear D. Trimming took 4 bases from V and 3 from J, leaving 19 bases between them. CDR3 length: 16 residues. Germline lookup yields CDR1 MDHEN and CDR2 SYDVKM. The CDR3 coding sequence is TGTGCCAGCAGTTCACGGGTCAGCTCCATTGGCTACGAGCAGTACTTC. It encodes CASSSRVSSIGYEQYF.

This clonotype was observed a handful of times. The chain recombines TRBV5-6 with TRBJ2-5; D gene unclear. The V and J ends lost 4 bases and 11 bases respectively, with 12 bases between them. Germline CDR1 and CDR2: SGHDT and YYEEEE. The CDR3 extends over 11 amino acids. In nucleotides, the CDR3 is TGTGCCAGCAGCAACTCGGACGGGCAGTACTTC. This translates into CASSNSDGQYF. Full variable domain (missing parts from reference TRBV5-6 and TRBJ2-5): DAGVTQSPTHLIKTRGQQVTLRCSPKSGHDTVSWYQQALGQGPQFIFQYYEEEERQRGNFPDRFSGHQFPNYSSELNVNALLLGDSALYLCASSNSDGQYFGPGTRLLVL.

Many counts were recorded for this clonotype. V is TRBV25-1 and J is TRBJ1-2; 8 nucleotides agree with TRBD1. V lost 2 bases to trimming and J lost 4 bases; unmatched junction nucleotides: 9. This CDR3 has 16 amino acids. Germline loops: CDR1 MGHDK, CDR2 SYGVNS. The chain's CDR3 is CASSELDREVGYGYTF. The CDR3 bases are TGTGCCAGCAGTGAACTGGACAGGGAAGTGGGCTATGGCTACACCTTC.

This clonotype was seen many times. The rearrangement links TRBV11-1 to TRBJ2-1, with TRBD1 matching 7 bases. This CDR3 contains 15 residues. Germline V gene data show CDR1 as SGHAT and CDR2 as FQDESV (reference sequence). Losses at the gene ends were 4 bases for V and 7 bases for J; bases not matched to a gene: 10. The CDR3 spells CASSSRQGGKNEQFF. For the CDR3, the DNA is TGTGCCAGCAGCTCTCGACAGGGTGGTAAGAATGAGCAGTTCTTC.

The rearrangement joins TRBV5-1 to TRBJ1-1; D is undetermined. CDR1 and CDR2 from the germline V gene are SGHRS and YFSETQ. This CDR3 has 13 amino acids. Trimming took 4 bases from V and 1 from J, leaving 8 bases between them. The CDR3 DNA follows: TGCGCCAGCAGCGGGCGGGAGAACACTGAAGCTTTCTTT. Translated, it gives CASSGRENTEAFF.